The entry below gives a single T cell receptor beta chain sequence along with its context. Its antigen remains unidentified. No qualities accompany the bases; no much larger clone lies one base away. Including the terminal cysteine and phenylalanine, the CDR3 comprises 12 residues. Kept here is only the CDR3 DNA, which spans 36 bases and is read in frame from base 1. The junction shows trimming of 1 base on V and 7 bases on J, plus 5 bases between the germline ends. CDR1 is given as LGHDT and CDR2 as YNNKEL, both from the germline V gene (reference sequence). This sample stems from a study of CD8 T cells in ankylosing spondylitis (dated by TCRdb to 2016 to 2017). With respect to the entire study: The study profiled T cell receptor beta repertoires in healthy donors and ankylosing spondylitis patients to find disease-linked TCR variants. In total, the full study cohort was made up of some 110 healthy donors and roughly 27 ankylosing spondylitis patients. Peripheral blood was sampled, and synovial fluid was also collected from ankylosing spondylitis patients.

The paper's findings and limits, for the study overall: Some of the motif variants had been reported before in the synovial fluid and blood of reactive arthritis patients, a finding that suggests common disease-initiation mechanisms. A TCR beta motif of several highly homologous amino acid variants appeared characteristic of blood from ankylosing spondylitis patients. The disease-linked clones were reported to be significantly enriched in matched synovial fluid samples from ankylosing spondylitis patients. A CD8+ phenotype was shown by the disease-linked clones, which were found at relatively low frequencies in peripheral blood.

The instrument given in TCRdb is Illumina HiSeq 2500. Quantitative 5'-RACE with molecular barcodes was the method used to prepare the TCR beta libraries. The paper's processing steps were these. A new computational method based on a probabilistic model of VDJ rearrangement was used to identify disease-linked TCR variants. The raw public data were reprocessed by TCRdb itself: fastp quality trimming at Q25, MiXCR clonotype calling, in-frame beta chains only. Every CDR3 protein is listed once, alongside the most common genes and DNA of its rows. The V and J calls and clone size come from TCRdb's table, not from the authors' own analysis. The sample contains about 300,000 distinct CDR3 sequences, less than 25% of them found a single time. Roughly 3.6% of the sample is taken by the ten largest.

The receptor comes from a female donor with ankylosing spondylitis or in good health (not recorded which). The sequence joins TRBV3-1 to TRBJ2-1, with the D gene not confidently named. Sequenced sample: blood, either unsorted or a sorted T cell fraction (not recorded which). The CDR3 is CASSQGGNEQFF. The DNA sequence is TGTGCCAGCAGCCAAGGGGGAAATGAGCAGTTCTTC.